This record covers a single T cell receptor (beta chain). For the second PCR, which ran for roughly 7 to 11 cycles, a sample-barcoded 5' primer and a J-beta primer mix were used. One entry per CDR3 protein results from TCRdb running MiXCR on the 5' RACE reads. The profile covers 850,000 to 1,300,000 distinct CDR3 sequences, with more than 40% appearing a single time and about 19% taken by the ten largest. These data belong to a study of blood T cells in healthy people across ages. This sequence was found in a woman in her fifties or sixties in good health. Sequencing used blood.

The CDR3 loop is CASSQDPGLNQPQHF. CDR3 nucleotides: TGCGCCAGCAGCCAAGATCCAGGGTTGAATCAGCCCCAGCATTTT. The chain uses TRBV4-1 and TRBJ1-5; tentatively, D is TRBD1 (5 bases). CDR3 length equals 15 residues. In germline, CDR1 is MGHRA, CDR2 YSYEKL. V lost 0 bases to trimming and J lost 4 bases, with 10 bases between them.